This T cell receptor (beta chain) was captured by sequencing in a study of blood T cell repertoires in COVID-19. Study details: There were acute and convalescent COVID-19 samples, and they came from the United States, Italy and Spain.

Clones were read by immunoSEQ multiplex PCR, and TCRdb kept only the in-frame ones, dropping some. The sample consists of roughly 62,000 clones, about 90% of them appearing once. Trimming took 1 base from V and 14 from J, leaving 23 bases between them. The length of the CDR3 is 15 residues. CDR1 SEHNR and CDR2 FQNEAQ come from the germline V gene (reference sequence). Sequences were obtained from peripheral blood. This TCR derives from a human donor with acute or convalescent COVID-19. The donor label of this sample is uncertain. The V and J genes are TRBV7-9 and TRBJ2-5, with a possible D match to TRBD1 (6 bases). The CDR3 DNA sequence: TGTGCCAGCAGCTTAGGACAGGCTGGGGTCATGGGCGGTTACTTC. Protein: CASSLGQAGVMGGYF.